This TCR beta chain came from a study of spatial heterogeneity in lung cancer. This clonotype was seen at least ten times. The CDR3 consists of 16 residues. Trimming stripped 0 bases from V and 0 bases from J, with 7 bases between. Per the germline V gene, CDR1 is SGHKS and CDR2 is YYEKEE (reference sequence). Time point noted: blood at routine non-recurrence follow-up after resection. Frozen PBMC, nontumor lung or tumor provided whole RNA, which was sequenced unsorted. TCRdb re-called the 5' RACE reads through MiXCR, storing one row per CDR3 protein. The sample yields about 120,000 distinct CDR3 sequences, 9% to 15% seen once.

The material sequenced was PBMCs, taken at follow-up. The source of this sequence is a male donor with early-stage non-small cell lung cancer. The chain employs TRBV5-5 and TRBJ2-6; D is undetermined. The CDR3 region has the DNA TGTGCCAGCAGCTTGGCCCACCTCTCTGGGGCCAACGTCCTGACTTTC. Encoded protein: CASSLAHLSGANVLTF.